The entry that follows covers one T cell receptor (beta chain) sequence. The data were taken from a study of blood T cells in healthy people across ages. CDR1 is DFQATT, CDR2 SNEGSKA, per germline (reference sequence). The length of the CDR3 is 13 residues. Trimming removed 3 bases from V and 7 bases from J, with 12 bases in between. Combining a sample-barcoded 5' primer with a J-beta primer mix, a second PCR ran for 7 to 11 cycles. TCRdb recomputed calls from the 5' RACE reads with MiXCR, one row per CDR3 protein. The table includes 1.5 million to 2 million distinct CDR3 sequences, around half detected once.

The sequencing sample was made of blood. The receptor was derived from a woman aged 40 to 55 in good health. The chain is built from TRBV20-1 and TRBJ1-4, with D unclear. The CDR3: CSARDQLGEKLFF. The CDR3 DNA reads TGCAGTGCTAGGGACCAACTGGGTGAAAAACTGTTTTTT.